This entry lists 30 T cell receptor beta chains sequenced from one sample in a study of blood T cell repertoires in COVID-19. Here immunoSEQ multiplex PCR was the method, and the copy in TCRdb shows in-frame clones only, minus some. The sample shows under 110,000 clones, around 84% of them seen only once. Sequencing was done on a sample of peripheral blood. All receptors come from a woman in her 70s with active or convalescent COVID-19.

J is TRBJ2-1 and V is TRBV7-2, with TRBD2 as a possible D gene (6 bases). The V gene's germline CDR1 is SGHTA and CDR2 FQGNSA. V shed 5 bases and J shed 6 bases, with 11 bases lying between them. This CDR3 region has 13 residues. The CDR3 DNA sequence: TGTGCCAGCAGCATAATGGAGGGCAATGAGCAGTTCTTC. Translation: CASSIMEGNEQFF.

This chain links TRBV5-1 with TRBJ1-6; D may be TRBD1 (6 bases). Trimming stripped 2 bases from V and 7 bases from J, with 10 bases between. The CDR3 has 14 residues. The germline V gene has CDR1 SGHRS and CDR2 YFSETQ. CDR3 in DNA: TGCGCCAGCAGCTTACAGGGAGAGAATTCACCCCTCCACTTT. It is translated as CASSLQGENSPLHF.

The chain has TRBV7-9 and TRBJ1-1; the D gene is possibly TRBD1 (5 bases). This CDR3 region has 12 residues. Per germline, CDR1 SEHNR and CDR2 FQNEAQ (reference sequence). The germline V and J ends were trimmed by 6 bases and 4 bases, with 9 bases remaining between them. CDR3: CASRSRVTEAFF. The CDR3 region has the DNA TGTGCCAGCAGATCCAGGGTCACTGAAGCTTTCTTT.

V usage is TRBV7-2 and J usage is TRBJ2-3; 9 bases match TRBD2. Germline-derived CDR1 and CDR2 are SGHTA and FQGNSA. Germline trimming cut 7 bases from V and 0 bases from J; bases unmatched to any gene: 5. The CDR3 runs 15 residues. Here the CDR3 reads CASKLAGASTDTQYF. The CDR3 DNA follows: TGTGCCAGCAAATTAGCGGGGGCAAGCACAGATACGCAGTATTTT.

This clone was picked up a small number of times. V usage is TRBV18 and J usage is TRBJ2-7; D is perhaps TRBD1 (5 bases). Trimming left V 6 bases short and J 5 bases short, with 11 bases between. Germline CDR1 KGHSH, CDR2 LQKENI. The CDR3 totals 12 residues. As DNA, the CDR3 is TGTGCCAGCTCGCGTCAGGGCCACGAGCAGTACTTC. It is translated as CASSRQGHEQYF. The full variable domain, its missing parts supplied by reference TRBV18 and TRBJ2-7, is NAGVMQNPRHLVRRRGQEARLRCSPMKGHSHVYWYRQLPEEGLKFMVYLQKENIIDESGMPKERFSAEFPKEGPSILRIQQVVRGDSAAYFCASSRQGHEQYFGPGTRLTVT.

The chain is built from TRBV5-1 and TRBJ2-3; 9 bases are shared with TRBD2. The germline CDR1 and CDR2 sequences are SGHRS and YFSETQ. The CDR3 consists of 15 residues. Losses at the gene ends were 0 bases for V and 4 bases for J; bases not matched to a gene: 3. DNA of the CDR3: TGCGCCAGCAGCTTGGGTAGCGGGGGAGCAGATACGCAGTATTTT. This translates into CASSLGSGGADTQYF. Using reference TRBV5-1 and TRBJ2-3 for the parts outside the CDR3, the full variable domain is KAGVTQTPRYLIKTRGQQVTLSCSPISGHRSVSWYQQTPGQGLQFLFEYFSETQRNKGNFPGRFSGRQFSNSRSEMNVSTLELGDSALYLCASSLGSGGADTQYFGPGTRLTVL.

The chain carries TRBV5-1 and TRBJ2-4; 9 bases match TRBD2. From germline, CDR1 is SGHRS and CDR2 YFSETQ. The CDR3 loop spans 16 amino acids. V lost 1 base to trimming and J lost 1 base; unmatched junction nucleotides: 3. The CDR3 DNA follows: TGCGCCAGCAGCTTGCGAGCGGGGGGCGCCAAAAACATTCAGTACTTC. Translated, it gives CASSLRAGGAKNIQYF.

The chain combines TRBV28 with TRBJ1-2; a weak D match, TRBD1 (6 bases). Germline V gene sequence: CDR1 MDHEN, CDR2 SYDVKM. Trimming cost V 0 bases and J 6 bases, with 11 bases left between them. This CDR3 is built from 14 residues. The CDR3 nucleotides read TGTGCCAGCAGTTTATGGGGCAGGGGACATGGCTACACCTTC. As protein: CASSLWGRGHGYTF.

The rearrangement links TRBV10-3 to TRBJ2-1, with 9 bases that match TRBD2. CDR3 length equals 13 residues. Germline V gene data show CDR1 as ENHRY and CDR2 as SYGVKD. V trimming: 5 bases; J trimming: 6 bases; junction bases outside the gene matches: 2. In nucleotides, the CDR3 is TGTGCCATCAGTTGGACTAGCGTCAATGAGCAGTTCTTC. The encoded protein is CAISWTSVNEQFF.

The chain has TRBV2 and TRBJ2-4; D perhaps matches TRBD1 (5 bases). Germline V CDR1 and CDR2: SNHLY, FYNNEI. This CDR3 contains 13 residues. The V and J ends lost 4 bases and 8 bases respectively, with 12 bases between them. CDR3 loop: CASSVAGWDIQYF. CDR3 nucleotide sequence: TGTGCCAGCAGTGTGGCAGGGTGGGACATTCAGTACTTC.

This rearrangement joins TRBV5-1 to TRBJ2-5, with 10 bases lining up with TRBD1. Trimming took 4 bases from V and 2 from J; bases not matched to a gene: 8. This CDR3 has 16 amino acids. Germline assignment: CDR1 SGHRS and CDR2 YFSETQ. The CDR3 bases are TGCGCCAGCAGCGCCGGACAGGGGGGTAGGCAAGAGACCCAGTACTTC. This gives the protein CASSAGQGGRQETQYF.

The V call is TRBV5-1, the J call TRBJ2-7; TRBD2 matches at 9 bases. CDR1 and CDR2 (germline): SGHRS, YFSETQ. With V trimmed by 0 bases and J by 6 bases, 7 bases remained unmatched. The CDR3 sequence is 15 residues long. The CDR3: CASSLVATSGSEQYF. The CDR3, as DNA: TGCGCCAGCAGCTTGGTCGCGACTAGCGGTTCCGAGCAGTACTTC.

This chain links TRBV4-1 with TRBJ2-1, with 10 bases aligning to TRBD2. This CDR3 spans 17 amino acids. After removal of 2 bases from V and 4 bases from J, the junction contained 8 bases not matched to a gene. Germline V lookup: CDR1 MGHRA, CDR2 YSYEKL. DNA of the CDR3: TGCGCCAGCAGCCAAAAACTAGGACTAGCGGAGTACAATGAGCAGTTCTTC. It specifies CASSQKLGLAEYNEQFF.

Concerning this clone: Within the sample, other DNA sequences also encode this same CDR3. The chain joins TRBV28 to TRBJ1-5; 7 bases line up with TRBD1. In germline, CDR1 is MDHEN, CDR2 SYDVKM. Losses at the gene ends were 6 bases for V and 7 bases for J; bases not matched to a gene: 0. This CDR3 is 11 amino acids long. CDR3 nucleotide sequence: TGTGCCAGCAGCAGGGGGCAGCCCCAGCATTTT. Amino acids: CASSRGQPQHF.

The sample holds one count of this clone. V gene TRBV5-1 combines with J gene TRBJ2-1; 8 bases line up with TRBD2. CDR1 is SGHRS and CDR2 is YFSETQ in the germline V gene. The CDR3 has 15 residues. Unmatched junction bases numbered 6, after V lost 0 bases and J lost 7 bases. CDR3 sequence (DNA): TGCGCCAGCAGCTTGGGTAGCGGGGACTTAAATGAGCAGTTCTTC. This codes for CASSLGSGDLNEQFF.

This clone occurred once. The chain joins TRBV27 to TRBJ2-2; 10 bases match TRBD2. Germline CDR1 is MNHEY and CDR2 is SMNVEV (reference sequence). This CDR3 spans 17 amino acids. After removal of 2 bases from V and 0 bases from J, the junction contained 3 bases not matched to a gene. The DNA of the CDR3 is TGTGCCAGCAGTTTAATAGGACTAGCGGCGAACACCGGGGAGCTGTTTTTT. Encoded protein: CASSLIGLAANTGELFF.

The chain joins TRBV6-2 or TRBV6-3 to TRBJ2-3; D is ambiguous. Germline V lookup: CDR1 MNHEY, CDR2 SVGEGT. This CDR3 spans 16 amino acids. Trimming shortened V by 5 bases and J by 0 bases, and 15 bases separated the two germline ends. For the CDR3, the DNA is TGTGCCAGCAGTACTAAACCACGAGTTAGCACAGATACGCAGTATTTT. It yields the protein CASSTKPRVSTDTQYF.

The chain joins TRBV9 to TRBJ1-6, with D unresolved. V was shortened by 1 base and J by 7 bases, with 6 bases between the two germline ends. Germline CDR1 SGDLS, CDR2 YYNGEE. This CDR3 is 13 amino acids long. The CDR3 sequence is CASSVTENSPLHF. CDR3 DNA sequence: TGTGCCAGCAGCGTAACAGAGAATTCACCCCTCCACTTT.

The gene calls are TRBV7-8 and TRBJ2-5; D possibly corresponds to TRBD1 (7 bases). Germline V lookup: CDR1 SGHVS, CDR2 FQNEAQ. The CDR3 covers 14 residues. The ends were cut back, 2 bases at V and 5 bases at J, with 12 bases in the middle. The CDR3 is CASSLQTGRETQYF. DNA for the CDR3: TGTGCCAGCAGCTTACAGACAGGGAGGGAGACCCAGTACTTC.

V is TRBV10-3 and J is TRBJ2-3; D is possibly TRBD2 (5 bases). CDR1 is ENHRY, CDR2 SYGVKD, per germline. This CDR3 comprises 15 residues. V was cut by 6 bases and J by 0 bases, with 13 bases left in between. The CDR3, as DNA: TGTGCCATCAGGGGTAGCGATTATAGCACAGATACGCAGTATTTT. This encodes CAIRGSDYSTDTQYF.

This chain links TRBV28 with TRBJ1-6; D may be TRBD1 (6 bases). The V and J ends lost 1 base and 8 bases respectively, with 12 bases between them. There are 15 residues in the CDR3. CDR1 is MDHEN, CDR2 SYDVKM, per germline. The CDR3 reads CASSLSGGGYSPLHF. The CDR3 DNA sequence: TGTGCCAGCAGTTTATCTGGGGGCGGATATTCACCCCTCCACTTT.

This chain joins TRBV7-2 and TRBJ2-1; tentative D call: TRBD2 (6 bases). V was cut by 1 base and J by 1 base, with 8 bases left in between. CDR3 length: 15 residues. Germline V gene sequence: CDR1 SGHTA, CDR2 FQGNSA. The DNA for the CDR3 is TGTGCCAGCAGCTTAGACGGGAGTTCCTACAATGAGCAGTTCTTC. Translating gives CASSLDGSSYNEQFF.

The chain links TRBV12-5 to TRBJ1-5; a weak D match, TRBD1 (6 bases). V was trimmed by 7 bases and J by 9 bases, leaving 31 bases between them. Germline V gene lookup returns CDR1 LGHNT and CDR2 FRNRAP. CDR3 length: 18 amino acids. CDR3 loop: CASAQGTNRTAPGTPQHF. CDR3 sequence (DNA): TGTGCTAGTGCCCAGGGGACTAACAGGACGGCTCCAGGGACGCCCCAGCATTTT.

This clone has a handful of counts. The CDR3 nucleotides are TGCGCCAGCAGCCAAGGGGACAGGGGGGGCGATGAGCAGTTCTTC. This translates into CASSQGDRGGDEQFF. The chain carries TRBV4-3 and TRBJ2-1, with TRBD1 matching 11 bases. The V segment lost 1 base and the J segment 8 bases; nucleotides outside the gene matches: 4. The CDR3 contains 15 residues. Per germline, CDR1 LGHNA and CDR2 YSLEER.

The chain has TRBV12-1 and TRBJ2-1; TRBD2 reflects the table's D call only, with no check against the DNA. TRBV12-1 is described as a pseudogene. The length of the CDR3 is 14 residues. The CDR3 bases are TGTGCCCGAGACGGGGCGGGGTCAGTGAATGAGCAGTTCTTC. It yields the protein CARDGAGSVNEQFF.

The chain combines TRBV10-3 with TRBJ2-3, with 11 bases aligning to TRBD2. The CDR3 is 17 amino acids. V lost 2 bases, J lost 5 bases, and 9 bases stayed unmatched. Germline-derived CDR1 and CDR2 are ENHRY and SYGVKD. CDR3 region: CAISEGDSGGVQDTQYF. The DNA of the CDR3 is TGTGCCATCAGTGAGGGGGATAGCGGGGGGGTGCAAGATACGCAGTATTTT.

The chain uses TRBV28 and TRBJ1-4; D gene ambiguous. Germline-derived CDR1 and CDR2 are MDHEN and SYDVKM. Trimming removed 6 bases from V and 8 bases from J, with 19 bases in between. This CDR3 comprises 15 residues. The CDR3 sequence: CASSRLQTDLEKLFF. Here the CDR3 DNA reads TGTGCCAGCAGCAGACTGCAGACCGATCTCGAAAAACTGTTTTTT.

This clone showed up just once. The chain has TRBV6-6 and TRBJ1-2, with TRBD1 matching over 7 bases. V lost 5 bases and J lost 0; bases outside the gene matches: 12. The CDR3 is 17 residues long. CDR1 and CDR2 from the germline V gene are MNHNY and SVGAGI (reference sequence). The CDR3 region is CASSPTWTGRANYGYTF. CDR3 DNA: TGTGCCAGCAGTCCCACTTGGACAGGCCGAGCTAACTATGGCTACACCTTC.

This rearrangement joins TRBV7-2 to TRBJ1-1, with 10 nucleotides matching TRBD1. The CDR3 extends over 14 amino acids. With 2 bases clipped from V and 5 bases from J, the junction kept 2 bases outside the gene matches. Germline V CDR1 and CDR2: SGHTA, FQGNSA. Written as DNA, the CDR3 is TGTGCCAGCAGCTTATCGGACAGGGGGACTGAAGCTTTCTTT. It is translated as CASSLSDRGTEAFF.

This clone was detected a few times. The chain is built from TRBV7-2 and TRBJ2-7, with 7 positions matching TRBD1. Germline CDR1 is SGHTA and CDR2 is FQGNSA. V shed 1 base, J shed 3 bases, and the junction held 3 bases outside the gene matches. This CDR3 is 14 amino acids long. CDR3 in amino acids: CASSLGQGRYEQYF. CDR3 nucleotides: TGTGCCAGCAGCTTAGGACAGGGCCGCTACGAGCAGTACTTC.